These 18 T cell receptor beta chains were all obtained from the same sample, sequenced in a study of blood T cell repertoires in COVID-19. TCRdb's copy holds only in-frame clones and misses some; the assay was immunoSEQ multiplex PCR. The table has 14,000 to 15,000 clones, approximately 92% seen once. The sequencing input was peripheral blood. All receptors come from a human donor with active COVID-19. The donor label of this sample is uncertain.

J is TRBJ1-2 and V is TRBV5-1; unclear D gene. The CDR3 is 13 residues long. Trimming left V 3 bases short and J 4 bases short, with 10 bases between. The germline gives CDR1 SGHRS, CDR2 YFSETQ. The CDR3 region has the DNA TGCGCCAGCAGCTCGCGGTCGCCCTATGGCTACACCTTC. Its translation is CASSSRSPYGYTF.

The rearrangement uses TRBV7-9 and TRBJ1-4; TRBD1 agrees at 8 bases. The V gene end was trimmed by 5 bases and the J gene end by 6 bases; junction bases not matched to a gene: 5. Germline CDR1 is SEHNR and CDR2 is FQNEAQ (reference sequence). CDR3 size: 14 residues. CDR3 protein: CASSLDRVDEKLFF. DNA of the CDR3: TGTGCCAGCAGCCTGGACAGGGTAGATGAAAAACTGTTTTTT.

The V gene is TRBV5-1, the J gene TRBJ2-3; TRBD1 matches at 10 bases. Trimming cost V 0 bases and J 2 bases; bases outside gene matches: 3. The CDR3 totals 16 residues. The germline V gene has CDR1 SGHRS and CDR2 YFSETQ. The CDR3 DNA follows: TGCGCCAGCAGCTTGGGACAGGGGGCTTCCACAGATACGCAGTATTTT. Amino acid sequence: CASSLGQGASTDTQYF.

The CDR3 loop is CATSDSRQGASYNEQFF. CDR3 nucleotide sequence: TGTGCCACCAGTGATTCGCGGCAGGGGGCGTCCTACAATGAGCAGTTCTTC. The chain combines TRBV24-1 with TRBJ2-1; TRBD1 aligns across 8 bases. Germline V CDR1 and CDR2: KGHDR, SFDVKD. The CDR3 has 17 amino acids. V lost 2 bases to trimming and J lost 1 base; unmatched junction nucleotides: 6.

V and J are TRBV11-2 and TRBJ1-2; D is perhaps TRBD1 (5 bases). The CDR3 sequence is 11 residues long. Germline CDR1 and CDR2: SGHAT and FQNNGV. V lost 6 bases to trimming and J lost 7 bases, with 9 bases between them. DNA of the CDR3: TGTGCCAGCAGGATAACAGGTGGCTACACCTTC. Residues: CASRITGGYTF.

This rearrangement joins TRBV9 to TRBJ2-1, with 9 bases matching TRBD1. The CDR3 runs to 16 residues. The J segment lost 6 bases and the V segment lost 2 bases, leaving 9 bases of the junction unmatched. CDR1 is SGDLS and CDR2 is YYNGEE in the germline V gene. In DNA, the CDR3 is TGTGCCAGCAGCGTTGGGGCCGGGACAGGGATCAATGAGCAGTTCTTC. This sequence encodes CASSVGAGTGINEQFF.

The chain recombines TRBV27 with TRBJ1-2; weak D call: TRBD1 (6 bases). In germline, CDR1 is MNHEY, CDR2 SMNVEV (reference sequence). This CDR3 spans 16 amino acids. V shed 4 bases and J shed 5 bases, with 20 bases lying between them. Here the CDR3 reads CASSSDRKRSSYGYTF. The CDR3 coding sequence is TGTGCCAGCAGTTCGGACAGAAAGAGGAGTAGTTATGGCTACACCTTC.

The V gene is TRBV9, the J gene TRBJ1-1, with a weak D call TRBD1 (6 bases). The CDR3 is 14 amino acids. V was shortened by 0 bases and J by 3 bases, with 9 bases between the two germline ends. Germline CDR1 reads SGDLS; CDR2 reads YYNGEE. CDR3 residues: CASSVEQGDTEAFF. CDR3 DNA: TGTGCCAGCAGCGTAGAACAGGGTGACACTGAAGCTTTCTTT. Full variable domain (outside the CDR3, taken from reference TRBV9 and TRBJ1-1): DSGVTQTPKHLITATGQRVTLRCSPRSGDLSVYWYQQSLDQGLQFLIQYYNGEERAKGNILERFSAQQFPDLHSELNLSSLELGDSALYFCASSVEQGDTEAFFGQGTRLTVV.

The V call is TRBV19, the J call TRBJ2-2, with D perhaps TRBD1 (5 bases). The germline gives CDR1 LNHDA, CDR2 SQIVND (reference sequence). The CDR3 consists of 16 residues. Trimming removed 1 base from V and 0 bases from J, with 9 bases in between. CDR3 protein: CASSIATGSNTGELFF. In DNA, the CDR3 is TGTGCCAGTAGTATAGCAACAGGATCGAACACCGGGGAGCTGTTTTTT.

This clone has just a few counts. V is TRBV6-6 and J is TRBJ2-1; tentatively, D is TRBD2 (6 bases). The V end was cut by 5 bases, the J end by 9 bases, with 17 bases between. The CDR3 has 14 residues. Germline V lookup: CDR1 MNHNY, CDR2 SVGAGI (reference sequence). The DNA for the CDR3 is TGTGCCAGCAGTCCGGGACTCTTCGAGGGTGAGCAGTTCTTC. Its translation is CASSPGLFEGEQFF.

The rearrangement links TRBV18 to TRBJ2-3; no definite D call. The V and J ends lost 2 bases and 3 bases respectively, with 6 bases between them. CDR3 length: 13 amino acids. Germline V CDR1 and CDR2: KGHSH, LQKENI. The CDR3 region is CASSPAQTDTQYF. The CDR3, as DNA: TGTGCCAGCTCACCAGCACAGACAGATACGCAGTATTTT.

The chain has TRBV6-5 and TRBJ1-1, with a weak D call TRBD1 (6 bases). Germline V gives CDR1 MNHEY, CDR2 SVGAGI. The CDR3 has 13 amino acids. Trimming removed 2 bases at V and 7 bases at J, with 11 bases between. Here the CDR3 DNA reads TGTGCCAGCAGTTACCGCCAGGGGTATGAAGCTTTCTTT. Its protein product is CASSYRQGYEAFF.

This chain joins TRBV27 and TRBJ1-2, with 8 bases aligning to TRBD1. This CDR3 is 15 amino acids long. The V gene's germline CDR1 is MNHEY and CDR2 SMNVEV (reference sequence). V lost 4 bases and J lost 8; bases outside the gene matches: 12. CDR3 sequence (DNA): TGTGCCAGCAGTTCCGTGCACAGGGGGATCGACGGCTACACCTTC. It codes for CASSSVHRGIDGYTF.

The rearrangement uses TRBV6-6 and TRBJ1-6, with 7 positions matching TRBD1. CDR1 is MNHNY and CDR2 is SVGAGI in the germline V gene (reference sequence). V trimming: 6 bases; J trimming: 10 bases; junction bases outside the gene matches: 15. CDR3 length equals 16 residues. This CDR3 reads CASSPTGTWLGSPLHF. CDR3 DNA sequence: TGTGCCAGCAGCCCGACAGGGACCTGGTTAGGATCACCCCTCCACTTT.

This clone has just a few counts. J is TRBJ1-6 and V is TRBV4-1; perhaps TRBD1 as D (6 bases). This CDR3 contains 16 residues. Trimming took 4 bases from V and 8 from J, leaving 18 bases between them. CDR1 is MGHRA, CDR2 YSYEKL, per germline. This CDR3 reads CASSPTRGGWDSPLHF. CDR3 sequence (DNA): TGCGCCAGCAGCCCCACTAGGGGGGGCTGGGATTCACCCCTCCACTTT.

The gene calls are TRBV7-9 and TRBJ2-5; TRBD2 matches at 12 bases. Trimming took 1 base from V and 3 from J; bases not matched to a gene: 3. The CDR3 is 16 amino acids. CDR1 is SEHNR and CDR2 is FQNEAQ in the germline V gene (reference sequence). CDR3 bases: TGTGCCAGCAGCTTAGGGACTAGCGGGGATAAAGAGACCCAGTACTTC. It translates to CASSLGTSGDKETQYF. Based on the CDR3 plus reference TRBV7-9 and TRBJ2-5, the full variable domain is DTGVSQNPRHKITKRGQNVTFRCDPISEHNRLYWYRQTLGQGPEFLTYFQNEAQLEKSRLLSDRFSAERPKGSFSTLEIQRTEQGDSAMYLCASSLGTSGDKETQYFGPGTRLLVL.

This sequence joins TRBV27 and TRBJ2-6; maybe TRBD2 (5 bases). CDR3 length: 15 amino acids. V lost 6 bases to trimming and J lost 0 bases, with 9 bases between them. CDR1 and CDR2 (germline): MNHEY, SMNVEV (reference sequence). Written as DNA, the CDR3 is TGTGCCAGCAGCCGAGGGTACTCTGGGGCCAACGTCCTGACTTTC. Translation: CASSRGYSGANVLTF.

CDR3 in DNA: TGTGCCATCAGCCCGAGTGAGAGCTCCTACAATGAGCAGTTCTTC. Translated, it gives CAISPSESSYNEQFF. The rearrangement links TRBV10-3 to TRBJ2-1; D is ambiguous. V gave up 6 bases and J gave up 0 bases, with 12 bases separating them. CDR1 ENHRY and CDR2 SYGVKD come from the germline V gene. The CDR3 has 15 residues.